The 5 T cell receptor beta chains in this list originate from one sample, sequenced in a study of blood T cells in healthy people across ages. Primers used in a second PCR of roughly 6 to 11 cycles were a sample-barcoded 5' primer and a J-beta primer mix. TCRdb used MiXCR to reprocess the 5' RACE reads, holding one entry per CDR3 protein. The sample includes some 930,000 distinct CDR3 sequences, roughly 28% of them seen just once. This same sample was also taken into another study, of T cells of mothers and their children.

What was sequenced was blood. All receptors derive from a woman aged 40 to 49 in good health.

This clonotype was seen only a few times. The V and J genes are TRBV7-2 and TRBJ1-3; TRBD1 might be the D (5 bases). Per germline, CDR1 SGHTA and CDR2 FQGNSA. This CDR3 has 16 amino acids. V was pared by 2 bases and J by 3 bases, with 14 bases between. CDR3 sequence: CASSLRAGRGGNTIYF. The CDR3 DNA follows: TGTGCCAGCAGCTTACGGGCAGGGAGAGGTGGAAACACCATATATTTT.

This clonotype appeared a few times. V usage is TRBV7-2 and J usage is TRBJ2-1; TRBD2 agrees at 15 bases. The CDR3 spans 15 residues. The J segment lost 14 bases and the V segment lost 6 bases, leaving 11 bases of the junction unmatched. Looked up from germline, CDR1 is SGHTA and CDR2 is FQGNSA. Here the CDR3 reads CASSSPGLAGGREFF. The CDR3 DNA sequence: TGTGCCAGCAGTTCGCCGGGACTAGCGGGGGGTCGGGAGTTCTTC.

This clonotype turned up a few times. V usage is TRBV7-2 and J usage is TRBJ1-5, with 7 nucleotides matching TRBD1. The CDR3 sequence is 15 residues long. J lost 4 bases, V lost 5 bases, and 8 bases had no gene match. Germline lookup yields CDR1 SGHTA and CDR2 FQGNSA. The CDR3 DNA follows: TGTGCCAGCAGCCCATCGACAGGGTCAAATCAGCCCCAGCATTTT. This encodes CASSPSTGSNQPQHF.

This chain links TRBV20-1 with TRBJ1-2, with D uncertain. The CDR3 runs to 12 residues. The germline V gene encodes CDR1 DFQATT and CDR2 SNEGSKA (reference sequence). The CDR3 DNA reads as TGCATCTACCCTCGGAAAAGCTATGGCTACACCTTC. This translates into CIYPRKSYGYTF.

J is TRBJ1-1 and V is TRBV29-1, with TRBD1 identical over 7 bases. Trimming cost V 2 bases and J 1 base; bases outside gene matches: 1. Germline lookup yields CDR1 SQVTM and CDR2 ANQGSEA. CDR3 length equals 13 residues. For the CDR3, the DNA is TGCAGCGTTGAATCAGGGGGGAACACTGAAGCTTTCTTT. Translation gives CSVESGGNTEAFF.